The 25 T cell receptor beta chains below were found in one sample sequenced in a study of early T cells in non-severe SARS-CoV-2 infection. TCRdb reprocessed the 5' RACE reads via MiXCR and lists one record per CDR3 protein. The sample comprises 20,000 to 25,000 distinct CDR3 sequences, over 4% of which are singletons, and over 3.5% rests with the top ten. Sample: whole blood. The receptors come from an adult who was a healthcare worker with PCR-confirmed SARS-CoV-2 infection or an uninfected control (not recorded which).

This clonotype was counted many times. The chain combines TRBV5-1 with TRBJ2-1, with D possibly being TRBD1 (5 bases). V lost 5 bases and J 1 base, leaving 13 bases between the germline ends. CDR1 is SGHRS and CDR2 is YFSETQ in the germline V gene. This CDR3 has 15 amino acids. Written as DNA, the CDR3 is TGCGCCAGCAGTTCCGGTCCAGGGTCCTACAATGAGCAGTTCTTC. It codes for CASSSGPGSYNEQFF.

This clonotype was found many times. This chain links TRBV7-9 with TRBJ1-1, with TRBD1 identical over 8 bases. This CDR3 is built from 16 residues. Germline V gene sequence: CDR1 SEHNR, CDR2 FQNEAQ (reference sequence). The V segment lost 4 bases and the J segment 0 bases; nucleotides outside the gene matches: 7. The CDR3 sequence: CASSSRTGPMNTEAFF. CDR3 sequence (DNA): TGTGCCAGCAGCTCGCGGACAGGGCCCATGAACACTGAAGCTTTCTTT.

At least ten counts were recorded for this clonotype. CDR3 loop: CSVVRDRTEAFF. The CDR3 DNA is TGCAGCGTTGTACGGGACCGAACTGAAGCTTTCTTT. This chain connects TRBV29-1 to TRBJ1-1, with D tentatively TRBD1 (5 bases). CDR1 and CDR2 (germline): SQVTM, ANQGSEA. With 4 bases removed from V and 5 bases from J, the gap between germline ends came to 11 bases. This CDR3 comprises 12 residues.

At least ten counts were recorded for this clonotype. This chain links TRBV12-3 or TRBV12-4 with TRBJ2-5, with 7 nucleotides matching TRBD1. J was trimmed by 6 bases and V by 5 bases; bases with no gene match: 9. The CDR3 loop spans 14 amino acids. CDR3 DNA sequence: TGTGCCAGCAGTGTGTCGGGACAGCTAAAGACCCAGTACTTC. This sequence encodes CASSVSGQLKTQYF.

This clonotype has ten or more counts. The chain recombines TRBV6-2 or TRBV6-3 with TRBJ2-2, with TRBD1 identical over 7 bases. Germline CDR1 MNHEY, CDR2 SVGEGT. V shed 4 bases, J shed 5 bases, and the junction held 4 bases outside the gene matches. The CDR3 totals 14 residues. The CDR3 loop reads CASSSGTATGELFF. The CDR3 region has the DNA TGTGCCAGCAGTTCTGGGACAGCAACCGGGGAGCTGTTTTTT.

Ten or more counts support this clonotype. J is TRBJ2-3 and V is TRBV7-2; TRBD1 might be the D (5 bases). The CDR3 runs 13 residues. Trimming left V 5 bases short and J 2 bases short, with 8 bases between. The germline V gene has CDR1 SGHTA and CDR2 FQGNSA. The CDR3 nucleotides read TGTGCCAGCAGCCGACAGACCACAGATACGCAGTATTTT. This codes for CASSRQTTDTQYF.

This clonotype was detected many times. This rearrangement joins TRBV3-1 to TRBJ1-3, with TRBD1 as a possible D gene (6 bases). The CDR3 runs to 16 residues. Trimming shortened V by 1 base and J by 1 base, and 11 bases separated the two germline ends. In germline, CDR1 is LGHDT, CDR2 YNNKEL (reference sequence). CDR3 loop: CASSQGSGQSGNTIYF. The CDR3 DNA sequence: TGTGCCAGCAGCCAAGGCTCTGGACAGTCTGGAAACACCATATATTTT.

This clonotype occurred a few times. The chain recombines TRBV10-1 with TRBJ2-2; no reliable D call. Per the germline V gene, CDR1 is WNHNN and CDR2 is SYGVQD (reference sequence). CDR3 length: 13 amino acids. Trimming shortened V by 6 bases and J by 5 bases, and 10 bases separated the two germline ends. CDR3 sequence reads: CASRSTRTGELFF. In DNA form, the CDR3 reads TGCGCCAGCAGGTCTACCAGAACCGGGGAGCTGTTTTTT.

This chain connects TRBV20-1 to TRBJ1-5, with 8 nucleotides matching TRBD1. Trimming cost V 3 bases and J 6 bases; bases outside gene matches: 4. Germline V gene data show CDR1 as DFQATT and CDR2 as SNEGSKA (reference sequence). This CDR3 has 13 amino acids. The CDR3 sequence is CSARDREPQPQHF. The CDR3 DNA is TGCAGTGCTAGGGACAGGGAGCCTCAGCCCCAGCATTTT.

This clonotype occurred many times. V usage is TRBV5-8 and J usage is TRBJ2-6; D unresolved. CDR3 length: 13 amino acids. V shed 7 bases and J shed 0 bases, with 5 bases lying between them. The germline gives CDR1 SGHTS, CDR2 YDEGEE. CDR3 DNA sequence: TGTGCCAGCGAATTCTCTGGGGCCAACGTCCTGACTTTC. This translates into CASEFSGANVLTF.

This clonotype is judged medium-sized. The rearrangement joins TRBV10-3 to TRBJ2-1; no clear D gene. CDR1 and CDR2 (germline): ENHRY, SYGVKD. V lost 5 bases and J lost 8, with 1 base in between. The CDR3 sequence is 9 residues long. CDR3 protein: CAISHEQFF. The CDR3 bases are TGTGCCATCAGTCATGAGCAGTTCTTC.

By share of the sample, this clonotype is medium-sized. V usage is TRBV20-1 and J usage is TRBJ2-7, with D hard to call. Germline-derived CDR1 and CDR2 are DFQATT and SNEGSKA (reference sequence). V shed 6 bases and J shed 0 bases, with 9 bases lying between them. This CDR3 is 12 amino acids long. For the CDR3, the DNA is TGCAGTGCCAAAGACTTCTCCTACGAGCAGTACTTC. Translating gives CSAKDFSYEQYF.

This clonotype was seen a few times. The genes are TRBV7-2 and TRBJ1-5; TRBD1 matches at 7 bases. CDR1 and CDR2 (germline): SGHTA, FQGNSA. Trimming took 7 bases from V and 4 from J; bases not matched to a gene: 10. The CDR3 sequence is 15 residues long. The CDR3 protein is CASTPSGQVNQPQHF. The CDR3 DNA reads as TGTGCCAGCACTCCCAGCGGACAGGTAAATCAGCCCCAGCATTTT.

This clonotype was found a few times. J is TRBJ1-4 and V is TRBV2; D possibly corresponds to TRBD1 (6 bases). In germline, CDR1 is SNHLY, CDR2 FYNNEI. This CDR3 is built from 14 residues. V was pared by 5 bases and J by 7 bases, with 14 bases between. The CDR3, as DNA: TGTGCCAGCAGTCCCGGGGGCGCGGGTGAAAAACTGTTTTTT. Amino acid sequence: CASSPGGAGEKLFF. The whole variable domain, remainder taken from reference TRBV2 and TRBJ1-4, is EPEVTQTPSHQVTQMGQEVILRCVPISNHLYFYWYRQILGQKVEFLVSFYNNEISEKSEIFDDQFSVERPDGSNFTLKIRSTKLEDSAMYFCASSPGGAGEKLFFGSGTQLSVL.

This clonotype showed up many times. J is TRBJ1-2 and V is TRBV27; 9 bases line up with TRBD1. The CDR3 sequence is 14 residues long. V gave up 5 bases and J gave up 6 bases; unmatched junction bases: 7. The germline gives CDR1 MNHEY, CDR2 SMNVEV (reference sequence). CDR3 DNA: TGTGCCAGCAGTGGACGACAGGGGGTTGATGGCTACACCTTC. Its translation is CASSGRQGVDGYTF.

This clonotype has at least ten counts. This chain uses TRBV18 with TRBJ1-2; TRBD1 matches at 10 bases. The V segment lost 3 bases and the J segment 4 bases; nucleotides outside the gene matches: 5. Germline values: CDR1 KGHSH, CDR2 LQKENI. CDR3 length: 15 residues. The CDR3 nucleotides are TGTGCCAGCTCACCTTCCGGGACAGGGGCCTATGGCTACACCTTC. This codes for CASSPSGTGAYGYTF.

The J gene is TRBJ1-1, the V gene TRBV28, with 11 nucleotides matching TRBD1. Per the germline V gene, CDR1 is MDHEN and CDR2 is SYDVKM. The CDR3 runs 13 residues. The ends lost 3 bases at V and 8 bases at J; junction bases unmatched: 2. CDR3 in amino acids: CASSFRDRGEAFF. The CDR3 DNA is TGTGCCAGCAGTTTCCGGGACAGGGGGGAAGCTTTCTTT. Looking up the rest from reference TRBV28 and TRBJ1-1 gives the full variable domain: DVKVTQSSRYLVKRTGEKVFLECVQDMDHENMFWYRQDPGLGLRLIYFSYDVKMKEKGDIPEGYSVSREKKERFSLILESASTNQTSMYLCASSFRDRGEAFFGQGTRLTVV.

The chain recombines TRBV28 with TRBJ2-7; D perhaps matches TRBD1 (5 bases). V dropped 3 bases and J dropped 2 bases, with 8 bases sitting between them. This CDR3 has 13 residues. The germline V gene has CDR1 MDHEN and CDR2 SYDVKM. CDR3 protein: CASSFGATYEQYF. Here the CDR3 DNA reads TGTGCCAGCAGTTTTGGGGCCACCTACGAGCAGTACTTC. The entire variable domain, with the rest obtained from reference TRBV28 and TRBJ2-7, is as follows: DVKVTQSSRYLVKRTGEKVFLECVQDMDHENMFWYRQDPGLGLRLIYFSYDVKMKEKGDIPEGYSVSREKKERFSLILESASTNQTSMYLCASSFGATYEQYFGPGTRLTVT.

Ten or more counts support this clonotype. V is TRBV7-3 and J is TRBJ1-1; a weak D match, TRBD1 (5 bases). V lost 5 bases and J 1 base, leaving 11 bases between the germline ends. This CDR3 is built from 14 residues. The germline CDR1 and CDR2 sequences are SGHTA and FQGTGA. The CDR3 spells CASSPYTGNTEAFF. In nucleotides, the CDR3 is TGTGCCAGCAGCCCCTATACAGGGAACACTGAAGCTTTCTTT.

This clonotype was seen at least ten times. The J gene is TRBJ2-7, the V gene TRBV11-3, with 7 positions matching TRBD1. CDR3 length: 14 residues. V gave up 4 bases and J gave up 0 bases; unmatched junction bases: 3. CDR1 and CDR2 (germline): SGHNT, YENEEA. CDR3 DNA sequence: TGTGCCAGCAGCTCTCGGGACAGCTCCTACGAGCAGTACTTC. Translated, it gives CASSSRDSSYEQYF. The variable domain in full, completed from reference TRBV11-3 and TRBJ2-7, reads EAGVVQSPRYKIIEKKQPVAFWCNPISGHNTLYWYLQNLGQGPELLIRYENEEAVDDSQLPKDRFSAERLKGVDSTLKIQPAELGDSAVYLCASSSRDSSYEQYFGPGTRLTVT.

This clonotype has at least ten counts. The CDR3 nucleotides are TGTGCCAGCAGCCAAGACAGGGCCGGGGAGCTGTTTTTT. Protein product: CASSQDRAGELFF. This chain links TRBV3-1 with TRBJ2-2, with a possible D match to TRBD1 (5 bases). The CDR3 is made up of 13 amino acids. Germline V lookup: CDR1 LGHDT, CDR2 YNNKEL (reference sequence). Between the trimmed V and J ends, which lost 0 bases and 6 bases, there was a span of 5 bases.

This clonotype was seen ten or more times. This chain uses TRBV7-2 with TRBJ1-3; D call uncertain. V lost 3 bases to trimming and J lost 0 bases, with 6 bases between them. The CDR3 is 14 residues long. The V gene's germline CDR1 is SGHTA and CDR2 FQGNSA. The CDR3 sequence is CASSLVGSGNTIYF. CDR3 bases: TGTGCCAGCAGCTTGGTGGGCTCTGGAAACACCATATATTTT.

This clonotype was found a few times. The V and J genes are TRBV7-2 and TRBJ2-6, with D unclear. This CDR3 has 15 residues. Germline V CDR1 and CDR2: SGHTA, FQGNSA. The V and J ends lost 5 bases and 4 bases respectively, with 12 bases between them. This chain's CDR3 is CASSLPPGGANVLTF. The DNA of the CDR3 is TGTGCCAGCAGCCTTCCCCCCGGCGGGGCCAACGTCCTGACTTTC.

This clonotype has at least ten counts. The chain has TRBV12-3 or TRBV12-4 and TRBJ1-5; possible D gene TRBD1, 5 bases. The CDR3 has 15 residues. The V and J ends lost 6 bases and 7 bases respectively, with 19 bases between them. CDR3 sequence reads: CASSPSRAPRQPQHF. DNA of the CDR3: TGTGCCAGCAGCCCCAGCAGGGCCCCGCGGCAGCCCCAGCATTTT.

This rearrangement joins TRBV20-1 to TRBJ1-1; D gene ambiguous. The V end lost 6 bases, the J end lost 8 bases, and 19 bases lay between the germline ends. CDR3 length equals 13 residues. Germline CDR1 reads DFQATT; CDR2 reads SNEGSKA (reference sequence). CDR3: CSARSAGHSEAFF. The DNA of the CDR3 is TGCAGTGCAAGGAGCGCCGGGCACTCCGAAGCTTTCTTT.